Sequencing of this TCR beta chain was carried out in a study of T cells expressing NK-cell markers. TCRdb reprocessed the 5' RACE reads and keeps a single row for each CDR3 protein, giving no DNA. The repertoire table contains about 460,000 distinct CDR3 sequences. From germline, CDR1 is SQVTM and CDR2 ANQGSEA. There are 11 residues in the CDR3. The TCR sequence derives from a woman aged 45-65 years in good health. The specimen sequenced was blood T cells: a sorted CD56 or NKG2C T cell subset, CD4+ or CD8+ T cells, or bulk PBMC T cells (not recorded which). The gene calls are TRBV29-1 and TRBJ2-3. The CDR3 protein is CSVPVQATQYF.